The clone carrying this T cell receptor (beta chain) has only a few counts. As originally analysed: Amplification with reference gene primers provided the estimates of nucleated cell counts. Only in-frame clones appear in the TCRdb table, and some are missing; sequencing was by immunoSEQ multiplex PCR. V and J calls and clone size follow that table, whereas D and trimming were derived from the DNA. Of tens of thousands of clones listed, around 82% are singletons. The source of the sample is a study of blood T cell repertoires in COVID-19. Overall study context: Donors in the United States, Italy and Spain gave samples during acute or convalescent COVID-19. T cells, B-cell-depleted T cells, or PBMCs supplied cDNA or gDNA.

The CDR3 is 14 residues long. Between the trimmed V and J ends, which lost 6 bases and 3 bases, there was a span of 13 bases. Per the germline V gene, CDR1 is MRHNA and CDR2 is SNTAGT. This rearrangement joins TRBV6-4 to TRBJ2-3, with D tentatively TRBD1 (6 bases). Sequencing input: peripheral blood. The TCR sequence derives from a woman over 75 with acute or convalescent COVID-19. The chain's CDR3 is CASRAGESTDTQYF. The CDR3 DNA sequence: TGTGCCAGCAGAGCAGGGGAAAGTACAGATACGCAGTATTTT.